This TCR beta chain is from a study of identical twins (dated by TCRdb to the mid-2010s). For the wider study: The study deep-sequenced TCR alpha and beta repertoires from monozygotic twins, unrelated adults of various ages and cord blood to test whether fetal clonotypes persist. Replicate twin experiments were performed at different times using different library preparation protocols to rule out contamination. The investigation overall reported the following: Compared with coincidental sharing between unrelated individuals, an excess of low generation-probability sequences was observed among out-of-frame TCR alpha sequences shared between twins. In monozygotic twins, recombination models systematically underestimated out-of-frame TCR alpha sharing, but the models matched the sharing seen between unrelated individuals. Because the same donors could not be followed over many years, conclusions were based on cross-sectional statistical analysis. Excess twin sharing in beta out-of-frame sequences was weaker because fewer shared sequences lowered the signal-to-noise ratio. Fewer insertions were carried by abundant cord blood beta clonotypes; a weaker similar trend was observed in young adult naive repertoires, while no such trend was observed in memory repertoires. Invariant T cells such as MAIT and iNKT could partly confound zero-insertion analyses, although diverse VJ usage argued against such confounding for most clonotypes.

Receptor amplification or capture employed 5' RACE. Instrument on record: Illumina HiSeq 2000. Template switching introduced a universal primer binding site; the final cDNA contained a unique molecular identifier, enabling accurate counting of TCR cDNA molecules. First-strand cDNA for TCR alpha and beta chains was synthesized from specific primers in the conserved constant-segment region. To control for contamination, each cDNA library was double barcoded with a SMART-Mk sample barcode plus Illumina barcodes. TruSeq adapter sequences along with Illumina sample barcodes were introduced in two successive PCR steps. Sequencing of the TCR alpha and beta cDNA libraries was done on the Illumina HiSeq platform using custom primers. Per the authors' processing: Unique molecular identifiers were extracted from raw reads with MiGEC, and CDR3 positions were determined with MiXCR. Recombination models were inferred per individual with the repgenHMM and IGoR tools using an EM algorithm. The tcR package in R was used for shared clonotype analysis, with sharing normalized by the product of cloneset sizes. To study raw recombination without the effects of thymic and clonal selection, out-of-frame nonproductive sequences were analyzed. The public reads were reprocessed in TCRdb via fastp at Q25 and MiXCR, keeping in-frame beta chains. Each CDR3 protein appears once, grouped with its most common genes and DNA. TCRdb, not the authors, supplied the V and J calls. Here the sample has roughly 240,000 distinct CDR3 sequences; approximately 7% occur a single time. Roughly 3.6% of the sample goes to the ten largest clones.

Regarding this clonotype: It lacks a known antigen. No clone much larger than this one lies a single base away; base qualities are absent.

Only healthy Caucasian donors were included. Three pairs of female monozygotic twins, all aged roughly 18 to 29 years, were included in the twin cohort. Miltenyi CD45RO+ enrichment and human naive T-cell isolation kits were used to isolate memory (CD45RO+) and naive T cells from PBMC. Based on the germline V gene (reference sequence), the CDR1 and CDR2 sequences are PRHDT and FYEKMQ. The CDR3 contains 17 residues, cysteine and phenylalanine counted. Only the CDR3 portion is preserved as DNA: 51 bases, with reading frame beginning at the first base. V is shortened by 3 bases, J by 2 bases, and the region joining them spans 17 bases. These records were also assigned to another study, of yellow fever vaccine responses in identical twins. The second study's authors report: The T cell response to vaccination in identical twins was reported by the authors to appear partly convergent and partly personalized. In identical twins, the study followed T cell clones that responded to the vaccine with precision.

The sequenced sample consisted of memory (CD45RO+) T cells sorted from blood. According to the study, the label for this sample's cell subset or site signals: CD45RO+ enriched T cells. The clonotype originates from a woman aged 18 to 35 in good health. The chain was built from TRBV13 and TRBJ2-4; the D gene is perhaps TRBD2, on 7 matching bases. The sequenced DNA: TGTGCCAGCAGCTTGCAGGGGCTAGCGGATTCCAAAAACATTCAGTACTTC. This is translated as CASSLQGLADSKNIQYF.